One sample yielded the 32 T cell receptor beta chains listed below, sequenced in a study of blood T cell repertoires in COVID-19. The data were produced by immunoSEQ multiplex PCR, yet TCRdb's version contains in-frame clones alone and is incomplete. The table lists fewer than 300,000 clones, over 75% of them singletons. The material sequenced was peripheral blood. All receptors derive from a human donor in a cohort sampled during active COVID-19.

V usage is TRBV7-2 and J usage is TRBJ1-6, with no clear D. This CDR3 is built from 13 residues. V lost 7 bases and J 7 bases, leaving 11 bases between the germline ends. Germline CDR1 reads SGHTA; CDR2 reads FQGNSA. This chain's CDR3 is CASKEGGNSPLHF. The DNA of the CDR3 is TGTGCCAGCAAGGAAGGAGGAAATTCACCCCTCCACTTT.

This clone has just one count. The V and J genes are TRBV28 and TRBJ2-7, with D possibly being TRBD2 (6 bases). The CDR3 loop spans 13 amino acids. The V gene's germline CDR1 is MDHEN and CDR2 SYDVKM. V lost 8 bases and J lost 7, with 18 bases in between. CDR3 sequence reads: CASCGGIPPEQYF. As DNA, the CDR3 is TGTGCCAGCTGTGGGGGGATTCCTCCGGAGCAGTACTTC.

There are a few counts of this clone. V is TRBV7-2 and J is TRBJ2-4; 8 bases agree with TRBD1. The junction had 11 bases not matched to a gene; V was cut back by 4 bases and J by 0 bases. This CDR3 is 18 amino acids long. The V gene's germline CDR1 is SGHTA and CDR2 FQGNSA. This chain's CDR3 is CASSSPGQALLAKNIQYF. DNA for the CDR3: TGTGCCAGCAGCTCGCCGGGACAGGCCCTTCTAGCCAAAAACATTCAGTACTTC. Looking up the rest from reference TRBV7-2 and TRBJ2-4 gives the full variable domain: GAGVSQSPSNKVTEKGKDVELRCDPISGHTALYWYRQSLGQGLEFLIYFQGNSAPDKSGLPSDRFSAERTGGSVSTLTIQRTQQEDSAVYLCASSSPGQALLAKNIQYFGAGTRLSVL.

The chain has TRBV5-1 and TRBJ2-2; tentative D call: TRBD1 (6 bases). Trimming took off 1 base at V and 2 bases at J, with 9 bases between the two ends. The CDR3 is made up of 15 amino acids. The germline CDR1 and CDR2 sequences are SGHRS and YFSETQ. The CDR3 loop is CASSLRQDNTGELFF. CDR3 bases: TGCGCCAGCAGCTTGCGACAGGACAACACCGGGGAGCTGTTTTTT.

This chain connects TRBV21-1 to TRBJ2-1; TRBD1 is taken as the D call from the table, unchecked against the DNA. TRBV21-1 is a pseudogene. The CDR3 totals 17 residues. In DNA form, the CDR3 reads TGTGCCAGCAGCACCCTGAGGACAGGTATTAAGTACAATGAGCAGTTCTTC. Its translation: CASSTLRTGIKYNEQFF.

V gene TRBV5-1 combines with J gene TRBJ2-5, with 12 bases identical to TRBD2. V lost 4 bases to trimming and J lost 5 bases; unmatched junction nucleotides: 12. The germline CDR1 and CDR2 sequences are SGHRS and YFSETQ. The CDR3 spans 17 residues. This CDR3 reads CASSPLITGTSGETQYF. Written as DNA, the CDR3 is TGCGCCAGCAGCCCGCTGATCACCGGGACTAGCGGGGAGACCCAGTACTTC.

The V call is TRBV28, the J call TRBJ2-2; TRBD1 matches 9 bases. Trimming removed 6 bases from V and 6 bases from J; junction bases left unmatched: 5. Germline values: CDR1 MDHEN, CDR2 SYDVKM. The CDR3 runs to 14 residues. As DNA, the CDR3 is TGTGCCAGCAGACGACAGGGGGGGGCCGGGGAGCTGTTTTTT. It encodes CASRRQGGAGELFF.

This clone came up a few times. V gene TRBV5-4 combines with J gene TRBJ2-7; the D gene is possibly TRBD2 (5 bases). The germline V gene has CDR1 SGHNT and CDR2 YYREEE (reference sequence). The CDR3 length is 13 residues. The germline V and J ends were trimmed by 4 bases and 0 bases, with 8 bases remaining between them. The CDR3 DNA reads as TGTGCCAGCAGCCAGGACTTCTCCTACGAGCAGTACTTC. Residues: CASSQDFSYEQYF.

The CDR3 reads CASSLLGQGTLGYIEAFF. For the CDR3, the DNA is TGTGCCAGCAGTTTATTGGGACAGGGGACTTTAGGTTACATTGAAGCTTTCTTT. The chain combines TRBV28 with TRBJ1-1; TRBD1 agrees at 10 bases. J lost 7 bases, V lost 1 base, and 15 bases had no gene match. CDR1 MDHEN and CDR2 SYDVKM come from the germline V gene. The CDR3 loop spans 18 amino acids.

The chain is built from TRBV18 and TRBJ1-6; 9 bases match TRBD1. This CDR3 contains 15 residues. Trimming removed 2 bases from V and 6 bases from J; junction bases left unmatched: 2. Germline CDR1 and CDR2: KGHSH and LQKENI. CDR3 sequence (DNA): TGTGCCAGCTCACCAGGGACAGGGCCTAATTCACCCCTCCACTTT. This gives the protein CASSPGTGPNSPLHF.

This sequence joins TRBV9 and TRBJ2-2, with D possibly matching TRBD1 (5 bases). Germline CDR1 reads SGDLS; CDR2 reads YYNGEE. This CDR3 is 17 amino acids long. Trimming removed 10 bases at V and 0 bases at J, with 22 bases between. The CDR3 spells CAPKGRKCGTNTGELFF. CDR3 nucleotide sequence: TGTGCCCCGAAGGGGCGGAAATGCGGAACGAACACCGGGGAGCTGTTTTTT.

V and J are TRBV21-1 and TRBJ1-2. TRBV21-1 is a known pseudogene. The CDR3 has 12 residues. DNA for the CDR3: TGTGCCAGCGGAGCCTGTCCAAAGGGCTACACCTTC. The encoded protein is CASGACPKGYTF.

The chain employs TRBV4-1 and TRBJ1-5; 9 positions match TRBD1. CDR3 size: 15 residues. V was pared by 6 bases and J by 6 bases, with 9 bases of the junction left unmatched. Per the germline V gene, CDR1 is MGHRA and CDR2 is YSYEKL. The chain's CDR3 is CASRYRDRVFQPQHF. The CDR3 bases are TGCGCCAGCAGGTACCGGGACAGGGTGTTTCAGCCCCAGCATTTT.

This chain joins TRBV29-1 and TRBJ1-1, with a possible D match to TRBD1 (5 bases). The CDR3 runs to 11 residues. CDR1 and CDR2 from the germline V gene are SQVTM and ANQGSEA. CDR3 coding DNA: TGCGGGTGGGGCCTGAACACTGAAGCTTTCTTT. Residues: CGWGLNTEAFF.

The rearrangement uses TRBV18 and TRBJ1-5, with TRBD1 matching 11 bases. The V gene's germline CDR1 is KGHSH and CDR2 LQKENI. V trimming: 5 bases; J trimming: 5 bases; junction bases outside the gene matches: 5. The CDR3 consists of 15 residues. The CDR3: CASSMDRGHHQPQHF. CDR3 DNA: TGTGCCAGCTCAATGGACAGGGGGCATCATCAGCCCCAGCATTTT.

The J gene is TRBJ2-7, the V gene TRBV29-1, with TRBD1 matching over 9 bases. The CDR3 loop spans 15 amino acids. Germline CDR1 reads SQVTM; CDR2 reads ANQGSEA. Trimming cost V 3 bases and J 2 bases; bases outside gene matches: 8. In nucleotides, the CDR3 is TGCAGCGTTGAGTACCGACAGGGGGTGGCCTACGAGCAGTACTTC. It translates to CSVEYRQGVAYEQYF.

Turning to this clone: Its ends do not fully match the called genes, so a read error is possible. The chain carries TRBV3-1 (or the pseudogene TRBV3-2) and TRBJ2-3, with 10 bases lining up with TRBD2. This CDR3 has 17 amino acids. Per germline, CDR1 LGHDT and CDR2 YNNKEL (reference sequence). CDR3 in amino acids: CASSQRASGGRTNTQYF. In DNA, the CDR3 is TGTGCCAGCAGCCAGAGGGCTAGCGGGGGACGCACAAATACGCAGTATTTT.

The genes are TRBV27 and TRBJ2-1, with a tentative D call TRBD1 (6 bases). The CDR3 has 15 residues. Per the germline V gene, CDR1 is MNHEY and CDR2 is SMNVEV (reference sequence). V was cut by 4 bases and J by 2 bases, with 12 bases left in between. This chain's CDR3 is CASSSTGHTYNEQFF. DNA of the CDR3: TGTGCCAGCAGTTCAACGGGACATACCTACAATGAGCAGTTCTTC.

J is TRBJ2-1 and V is TRBV28, with D possibly TRBD2 on 6 matching bases. The CDR3 consists of 13 residues. Per the germline V gene, CDR1 is MDHEN and CDR2 is SYDVKM. V dropped 3 bases and J dropped 10 bases, with 13 bases sitting between them. The CDR3 region is CASSLVGGGEQFF. CDR3 DNA: TGTGCCAGCAGTTTGGTAGGAGGAGGGGAGCAGTTCTTC.

V gene TRBV27 combines with J gene TRBJ1-1, with 8 bases that match TRBD1. J lost 1 base, V lost 6 bases, and 4 bases had no gene match. This CDR3 has 14 residues. Germline V CDR1 and CDR2: MNHEY, SMNVEV (reference sequence). Written as DNA, the CDR3 is TGTGCCAGCAGCTTCGACAGGGGGAACACTGAAGCTTTCTTT. Amino acid sequence: CASSFDRGNTEAFF.

The V and J genes are TRBV18 and TRBJ2-3, with D maybe TRBD1 (6 bases). V dropped 3 bases and J dropped 1 base, with 8 bases sitting between them. CDR1 is KGHSH, CDR2 LQKENI, per germline. There are 14 residues in the CDR3. The CDR3 nucleotides are TGTGCCAGCTCACCGAACAGGGGCACAGATACGCAGTATTTT. Translated, it gives CASSPNRGTDTQYF.

The rearrangement links TRBV10-3 to TRBJ2-7; D might be TRBD1 (6 bases). V lost 6 bases, J lost 2 bases, and 14 bases lay in between. Looked up from germline, CDR1 is ENHRY and CDR2 is SYGVKD. This CDR3 comprises 14 residues. CDR3 in amino acids: CAIRDSNPPYEQYF. The CDR3 DNA reads TGTGCCATCAGGGACAGCAACCCCCCCTACGAGCAGTACTTC.

This clone was counted ten times or more. Other DNA sequences of this sample code for an identical CDR3. The gene calls are TRBV5-4 and TRBJ1-3; D is unclear. With 0 bases removed from V and 0 bases from J, the gap between germline ends came to 7 bases. Per the germline V gene, CDR1 is SGHNT and CDR2 is YYREEE (reference sequence). The CDR3 has 15 residues. The CDR3 DNA reads as TGTGCCAGCAGCTTGGATGCCAGCTCTGGAAACACCATATATTTT. It translates to CASSLDASSGNTIYF.

This clone showed up just a few times. V is TRBV6-6 and J is TRBJ1-2; no definite D call. The CDR3 spans 14 residues. V lost 2 bases and J 5 bases, leaving 12 bases between the germline ends. Germline CDR1 reads MNHNY; CDR2 reads SVGAGI (reference sequence). CDR3 DNA sequence: TGTGCCAGCAGTTACAGAGGCTACATTTATGGCTACACCTTC. This translates into CASSYRGYIYGYTF.

The chain carries TRBV7-2 and TRBJ2-3, with 9 bases identical to TRBD2. J lost 8 bases, V lost 0 bases, and 18 bases had no gene match. In germline, CDR1 is SGHTA, CDR2 FQGNSA. The length of the CDR3 is 19 residues. CDR3 region: CASSLARSRLAAVEGTQYF. CDR3 DNA sequence: TGTGCCAGCAGCTTAGCGCGTTCGCGACTAGCGGCCGTGGAAGGTACGCAGTATTTT.

V is TRBV10-1 and J is TRBJ1-2; no clear D. The CDR3 is made up of 14 amino acids. V was clipped by 2 bases and J by 1 base, with 8 bases between them. Germline assignment: CDR1 WNHNN and CDR2 SYGVQD (reference sequence). CDR3 in DNA: TGCGCCAGCAGTGAGGGTTCAGATAACTATGGCTACACCTTC. The encoded protein is CASSEGSDNYGYTF.

V gene TRBV15 combines with J gene TRBJ1-2; 7 bases match TRBD1. In germline, CDR1 is LNHNV, CDR2 YYDKDF (reference sequence). This CDR3 is 14 amino acids long. Trimming at V came to 8 bases and at J to 4 bases, leaving 10 bases not matched to a gene. CDR3 protein: CATSRSGQTYGYTF. Written as DNA, the CDR3 is TGTGCCACCTCCCGGTCGGGACAGACCTATGGCTACACCTTC.

The J gene is TRBJ1-1, the V gene TRBV5-1; D may be TRBD1 (5 bases). This CDR3 has 14 residues. Germline V gene data show CDR1 as SGHRS and CDR2 as YFSETQ. Deletions cut 3 bases from V and 4 bases from J, with 13 bases between. The CDR3 DNA is TGCGCCAGCAGCTCAGGGATGGTGAGCACTGAAGCTTTCTTT. As protein: CASSSGMVSTEAFF.

This rearrangement joins TRBV7-6 to TRBJ2-7; D is possibly TRBD2 (5 bases). V was clipped by 1 base and J by 3 bases, with 10 bases between them. The CDR3 totals 14 residues. The germline V gene has CDR1 SGHVS and CDR2 FNYEAQ. Here the CDR3 reads CASSLGGLDYEQYF. CDR3 nucleotide sequence: TGTGCCAGCAGCTTAGGAGGACTCGACTACGAGCAGTACTTC. Looking up the rest from reference TRBV7-6 and TRBJ2-7 gives the full variable domain: GAGVSQSPRYKVTKRGQDVALRCDPISGHVSLYWYRQALGQGPEFLTYFNYEAQQDKSGLPNDRFSAERPEGSISTLTIQRTEQRDSAMYRCASSLGGLDYEQYFGPGTRLTVT.

This chain joins TRBV7-9 and TRBJ1-3; unclear D gene. The germline CDR1 and CDR2 sequences are SEHNR and FQNEAQ (reference sequence). The CDR3 length is 15 residues. The V and J ends lost 7 bases and 0 bases respectively, with 13 bases between them. The CDR3 loop reads CASKGGLTSGNTIYF. The CDR3 DNA is TGTGCCAGCAAGGGAGGGTTGACCTCTGGAAACACCATATATTTT.

The rearrangement joins TRBV7-6 to TRBJ2-7; 10 nucleotides match TRBD2. The germline gives CDR1 SGHVS, CDR2 FNYEAQ. This CDR3 comprises 19 residues. V trimming: 2 bases; J trimming: 2 bases; junction bases outside the gene matches: 15. The CDR3 protein is CASSLFPGVAGGITYEQYF. In DNA, the CDR3 is TGTGCCAGCAGCTTATTCCCCGGGGTAGCGGGAGGAATAACCTACGAGCAGTACTTC.

The rearrangement joins TRBV7-2 to TRBJ1-2, with D unresolved. From germline, CDR1 is SGHTA and CDR2 FQGNSA. V was cut by 4 bases and J by 6 bases, with 18 bases left in between. There are 15 residues in the CDR3. In DNA, the CDR3 is TGTGCCAGCAGCTCACCCTTCCGGGGAAGTAATGGCTACACCTTC. Protein sequence: CASSSPFRGSNGYTF.